This T cell receptor beta chain appears in the sequencing data of a study of T cells after yellow fever vaccination. TCR cDNA, made by 5'RACE template switching, carried an added universal primer site and UMIs. Via MiXCR, TCRdb re-called the 5' RACE reads, giving one row per CDR3 protein. The sample includes 300,000 to 400,000 distinct CDR3 sequences, around 12% seen only once; the top ten take about 3%. The sequence came from a man aged 18 to 30 who received the YFV17D yellow fever vaccine. Sample: CD4+ T cells sorted from PBMCs, taken 15 days after the yellow fever booster vaccination.

CDR3 sequence reads: CASNTGYEAFF. CDR3 coding DNA: TGTGCCAGCAATACAGGGTATGAAGCTTTCTTT. The J gene is TRBJ1-1, the V gene TRBV28; possible D gene TRBD1, 6 bases. Germline-derived CDR1 and CDR2 are MDHEN and SYDVKM. Trimming removed 7 bases at V and 7 bases at J, with 10 bases between. The length of the CDR3 is 11 residues.